This T cell receptor (beta chain) stems from a study of blood T cells in healthy people across ages. The ends lost 1 base at V and 6 bases at J; junction bases unmatched: 5. Per the germline V gene, CDR1 is MGHRA and CDR2 is YSYEKL. The CDR3 covers 15 residues. A sample-barcoded 5' primer and a J-beta primer mix were used in a second PCR of about 7 to 12 cycles. MiXCR, applied by TCRdb to the 5' RACE reads, yields one record per CDR3 protein. This table has approximately 1.5 million distinct CDR3 sequences, 40% to 45% appearing once. The chain employs TRBV4-1 and TRBJ1-3; TRBD1 matches 8 bases. Sequencing was done on a sample of blood. The source is a woman under 30 in good health. For the CDR3, the DNA is TGCGCCAGCAGCCAAGTAACAGGGGGTCAAAACACCATATATTTT. Translating it yields CASSQVTGGQNTIYF.